This TCR beta chain was identified in a study of T cell responses to AZD1222 COVID-19 vaccine. Findings and caveats of the study: The study found vaccine-associated CD4 TCRs spanning spike, dominant at 160-218 and 743-854.

With regard to this clone: Its antigen is as yet unknown.

From germline, CDR1 is MNHNS and CDR2 SASEGT. The CDR3 loop spans 16 amino acids. The V gene end was trimmed by 4 bases and the J gene end by 5 bases; junction bases not matched to a gene: 9. Clones were sequenced by immunoSEQ multiplex PCR, and TCRdb holds only the in-frame ones, with some missing. The data hold over 120,000 clones, with approximately 90% observed a single time. Specimen: peripheral blood, collected on day 0 of AZD1222 vaccination. The TCR was taken from an adult in good health. V gene TRBV6-1 combines with J gene TRBJ2-1, with TRBD2 matching over 9 bases. The CDR3 protein is CASSVLRGLANNEQFF. CDR3 nucleotides: TGTGCCAGCAGTGTCTTAAGGGGACTAGCAAACAATGAGCAGTTCTTC.